This is a list of T cell receptor beta chains from one sample in a study of cytomegalovirus exposure and HLA in healthy donors. Profiled with immunoSEQ multiplex PCR; TCRdb holds only in-frame clones, not every one. The table has more than 150,000 clones, over 65% seen once; the top ten hold 1.4%. Sequencing was done on a sample of PBMCs. The receptors stem from a man aged 18 to 29 in good health and CMV-seronegative. CDR3s include the opening cysteine and the closing phenylalanine or tryptophan.

v_gene	j_gene	CDR3aa
TRBV7-3	TRBJ2-3	CASSLRGTIEGDTQYF
TRBV18	TRBJ2-5	CASSAHVGYQETQYF
TRBV5-1	TRBJ2-7	CASSLAPLYEQYF
TRBV19	TRBJ1-5	CASSMLQGTWGNQPQHF
TRBV5-1	TRBJ2-7	CASTRGTGTGGAGEQYF
TRBV18	TRBJ2-5	CASSPPSSPSTEQYF
TRBV6-6	TRBJ1-4	CASSTDRGLNEKLFF
TRBV6-1	TRBJ1-5	CASRSYRDNQPQHF
TRBV4-1	TRBJ2-4	CASSQDGGTKNIQYF
TRBV30	TRBJ1-1	CAWADRVNTEAFF
TRBV5-6	TRBJ2-3	CASSLETDSDTDTQYF
TRBV7-8	TRBJ2-3	CASSLVSASGSYTDTQYF
TRBV5-6	TRBJ1-2	CASSLQQVIYGYTF
TRBV10-3	TRBJ1-3	CAIKDSLFSGNTIYF
TRBV18	TRBJ1-6	CASSPQPGDYSPLHF
TRBV18	TRBJ2-2	CASSPLGQVQNTGELFF
TRBV30	TRBJ2-7	CAWSVHRDSYEQYF
TRBV2	TRBJ2-2	CASRVQGARTGELFF
TRBV4-3	TRBJ2-1	CASSQDLGRLAGGREQFF
TRBV5-1	TRBJ2-2	CASSPRTGRDTGELFF
TRBV18	TRBJ2-1	CASSPRGTAYNEQFF
TRBV30	TRBJ1-5	CAWSVRSGVGGNQPQHF
TRBV6-6	TRBJ1-5	CASSRGDRGVSQPQHF
TRBV19	TRBJ1-5	CASSIERLGQPQHF